The rows below give T cell receptor beta chains drawn from one sample of a study of regulatory T cells in long-lasting Graves disease. MiXCR, run by TCRdb on the multiplex PCR reads, gives a single entry per CDR3 protein. The table records about 450,000 distinct CDR3 sequences, 16% of them present only once. The same sample was also used in a study of T cells in Graves' hyperthyroidism and ophthalmopathy.

The sample was peripheral blood mononuclear cells (PBMCs), taken at new diagnosis, from a patient treated with antithyroid drugs. Source of these receptors: a woman aged 25 to 45 with Graves disease. Each CDR3 is given with its conserved first and last residue. The D gene is left open where the match is weak. The size entry is marked missing in some rows and otherwise reads once, few, many or a size class.

size,J,V,D,DNA,CDR3
once,TRBJ2-3,TRBV3-1,NA,TGTGCCAGCCCACCCCCTAGCACAGATACGCAGTATTTT,CASPPPSTDTQYF
many,TRBJ2-1,TRBV11-2,NA,TGTGCCAGCAGCCCCTCTGCGGGTCCAATTAATGAGCAGTTCTTC,CASSPSAGPINEQFF
many,TRBJ2-7,TRBV4-1,NA,TGTGCCAGCAGCCAAGGGGGAGCGGTTGAGCAGTACTTC,CASSQGGAVEQYF
NA,TRBJ2-1,TRBV27,TRBD2,TGTGCCAGCAGTTCCGGGACTAGCCTATACAATGAGCAGTTCTTC,CASSSGTSLYNEQFF
few,TRBJ1-4,TRBV27,TRBD1,TGTGCCAGCAGTACGACAGGGGTTGGTGAAAAACTGTTTTTT,CASSTTGVGEKLFF
NA,TRBJ2-1,TRBV27,NA,TGTGCCAGGAAGGTATTGAGCGAGCAGTTCTTC,CARKVLSEQFF
few,TRBJ2-5,TRBV6-1,NA,TGTGCCTGCGGGGTATGGGGGGAGACCCAGTACTTC,CACGVWGETQYF
many,TRBJ2-7,TRBV7-3,NA,TGTGCCAGCAGCTCGATCGGGACACCCGGGTTGGACGAGCAGTACTTC,CASSSIGTPGLDEQYF
NA,TRBJ1-1,TRBV4-1,NA,TGCGCCAGCAGCTCGCGAGCAGCAGACACTGAAGCTTTCTTT,CASSSRAADTEAFF
NA,TRBJ2-1,TRBV6-1,TRBD2,TGTGCCAGCAGACAACTAGCGCAGAACAATGAGCAGTTCTTC,CASRQLAQNNEQFF
many,TRBJ2-1,TRBV29-1,NA,TGCAGCGTTGACAGCTACAATGAGCAGTTCTTC,CSVDSYNEQFF
few,TRBJ1-2,TRBV20-1,TRBD1,TGCAGTGCTAGACCACAGGGGAAGGATGGCTACACCTTC,CSARPQGKDGYTF
many,TRBJ2-2,TRBV2,TRBD1,TGTGCCAGCAGTGAATCAGGACAGGGGGGCACCGGGGAGCTGTTTTTT,CASSESGQGGTGELFF
many,TRBJ2-7,TRBV6-2/TRBV6-3,TRBD1,TGTGCCAGCAGTTACTCGCGGACAGGGCACTACGAGCAGTACTTC,CASSYSRTGHYEQYF
many,TRBJ2-2,TRBV9,NA,TGTGCCAGCAGCGTAGGTACCGCGAACACCGGGGAGCTGTTTTTT,CASSVGTANTGELFF
few,TRBJ2-7,TRBV20-1,TRBD1,TGCAGTGCCCACCCGGGGACAGGGGGGTACGAGCAGTACTTC,CSAHPGTGGYEQYF
NA,TRBJ2-5,TRBV12-3/TRBV12-4,NA,TGTGCCAGCAGTAGGGACTCCGCAGAGACCCAGTACTTC,CASSRDSAETQYF
many,TRBJ1-1,TRBV18,NA,TGTGCCAGCTCACCAATTCCCAAAAGTAGCGGGGTTGAAGCTTTCTTT,CASSPIPKSSGVEAFF
many,TRBJ2-5,TRBV20-1,NA,TGCAGTGCGCAGGACAGCTCGGCGACCCAGTACTTC,CSAQDSSATQYF
NA,TRBJ2-3,TRBV24-1,TRBD2,TGTGCCACCAGTTTTGTGACGGCGGGAGTAGGAGATACGCAGTATTTT,CATSFVTAGVGDTQYF
NA,TRBJ2-1,TRBV6-9,NA,TGTGCCAGCAGTTACTCCATAACCCAGTCAGCTTACAATGAGCAGTTCTTC,CASSYSITQSAYNEQFF
few,TRBJ2-3,TRBV20-1,TRBD1,TGCAGTGCCCACGACAGGGAGAGCACAGATACGCAGTATTTT,CSAHDRESTDTQYF